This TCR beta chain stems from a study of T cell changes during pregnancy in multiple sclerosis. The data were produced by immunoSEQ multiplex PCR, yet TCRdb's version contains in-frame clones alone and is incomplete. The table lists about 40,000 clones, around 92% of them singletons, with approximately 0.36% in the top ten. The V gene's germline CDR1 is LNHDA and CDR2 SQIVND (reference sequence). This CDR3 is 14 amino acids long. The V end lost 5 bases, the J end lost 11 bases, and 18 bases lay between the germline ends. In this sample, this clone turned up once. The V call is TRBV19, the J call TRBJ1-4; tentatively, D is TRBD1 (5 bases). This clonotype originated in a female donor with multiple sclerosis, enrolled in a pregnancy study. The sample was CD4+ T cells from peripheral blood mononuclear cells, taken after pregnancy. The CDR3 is CASSSGTGNGKLFF. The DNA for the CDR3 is TGTGCCAGTAGTTCCGGGACTGGGAATGGGAAACTGTTTTTT.